This TCR beta chain comes out of a study of blood T cell repertoires in COVID-19. As for the study in general: The United States, Italy and Spain provided the acute and convalescent COVID-19 samples.

Here immunoSEQ multiplex PCR was the method, and the copy in TCRdb shows in-frame clones only, minus some. The data contain around 13,000 clones, approximately 90% of them singletons. The sequence was obtained from a middle-aged man with active COVID-19. The sequencing sample was made of peripheral blood.

Here the CDR3 DNA reads TGTGCCAGCAGCTTTACCGGGATCTCAGCCTACAATGAGCAGTTCTTC. This gives the protein CASSFTGISAYNEQFF. The chain employs TRBV7-2 and TRBJ2-1, with D possibly TRBD2 on 5 matching bases. The V and J ends lost 3 bases and 2 bases respectively, with 14 bases between them. In germline, CDR1 is SGHTA, CDR2 FQGNSA. This CDR3 has 16 residues.